Each of the 28 T cell receptor beta chains below was sequenced from the same sample in a study of cytotoxic CD8 clonotypes in ibrutinib-treated CLL. Produced via immunoSEQ multiplex PCR; TCRdb's table is partial and in-frame only. The sample records some 130,000 clones, around 85% being singletons. The starting material was PBMCs, obtained after 24 months of ibrutinib treatment. The source is a human donor with chronic lymphocytic leukemia.

The chain couples TRBV7-9 to TRBJ1-1; possibly TRBD1 for D (5 bases). Germline V gene data show CDR1 as SEHNR and CDR2 as FQNEAQ (reference sequence). Trimming left V 5 bases short and J 1 base short, with 8 bases between. The CDR3 is 13 amino acids. CDR3 sequence reads: CASSIQANTEAFF. CDR3 nucleotides: TGTGCCAGCAGCATACAGGCGAACACTGAAGCTTTCTTT.

The chain employs TRBV19 and TRBJ1-6; D is perhaps TRBD1 (5 bases). Trimming removed 2 bases from V and 9 bases from J, with 20 bases in between. Germline lookup yields CDR1 LNHDA and CDR2 SQIVND (reference sequence). The CDR3 extends over 17 amino acids. The CDR3 loop reads CASSIRGDRVRGSPLHF. Here the CDR3 DNA reads TGTGCCAGTAGTATAAGAGGAGATCGGGTGAGGGGTTCACCCCTCCACTTT.

This chain connects TRBV2 to TRBJ1-6; TRBD1 might be the D (6 bases). This CDR3 is built from 15 residues. The germline CDR1 and CDR2 sequences are SNHLY and FYNNEI. Between the trimmed V and J ends, which lost 6 bases and 0 bases, there was a span of 9 bases. CDR3 in DNA: TGTGCCAGCAGAGACAGGAGCTCCTATAATTCACCCCTCCACTTT. The encoded protein is CASRDRSSYNSPLHF.

The V and J genes are TRBV5-1 and TRBJ2-7; D uncertain. The CDR3 sequence is 17 residues long. Trimming stripped 2 bases from V and 5 bases from J, with 23 bases between. The germline V gene has CDR1 SGHRS and CDR2 YFSETQ. DNA of the CDR3: TGCGCCAGCAGCTTAGGAGTACGTGAAGCTCTCCGGGACGAGCAGTACTTC. Its protein product is CASSLGVREALRDEQYF.

The chain links TRBV6-5 to TRBJ2-4; no reliable D call. Germline-derived CDR1 and CDR2 are MNHEY and SVGAGI. This CDR3 spans 12 amino acids. V lost 6 bases to trimming and J lost 9 bases, with 12 bases between them. In DNA, the CDR3 is TGTGCCAGCAGACCATCCAAGGGCATTCAGTACTTC. Its translation is CASRPSKGIQYF.

This chain connects TRBV10-3 to TRBJ1-5; 8 bases fit TRBD1. V lost 8 bases to trimming and J lost 7 bases; unmatched junction nucleotides: 10. Germline loops: CDR1 ENHRY, CDR2 SYGVKD. The CDR3 covers 14 residues. CDR3 sequence reads: CAIGQGAEDQPQHF. The CDR3 nucleotides read TGTGCCATCGGCCAGGGGGCGGAAGACCAGCCCCAGCATTTT.

This clone was seen once. This chain joins TRBV7-9 and TRBJ1-1; D may be TRBD1 (5 bases). This CDR3 region has 14 residues. Deletions cut 5 bases from V and 4 bases from J, with 14 bases between. The germline V gene has CDR1 SEHNR and CDR2 FQNEAQ (reference sequence). CDR3 sequence reads: CASSPLARGTEAFF. The CDR3 nucleotides are TGTGCCAGCAGCCCCCTCGCGAGGGGCACTGAAGCTTTCTTT.

This clone was found once. V gene TRBV28 combines with J gene TRBJ2-1; a possible D gene is TRBD2 (5 bases). CDR1 and CDR2 (germline): MDHEN, SYDVKM. Trimming stripped 5 bases from V and 6 bases from J, with 14 bases between. The CDR3 runs to 14 residues. The CDR3 nucleotides read TGTGCCAGCAGTCACCCTAGCAGTGGCAATGAGCAGTTCTTC. It encodes CASSHPSSGNEQFF.

This sequence joins TRBV28 and TRBJ2-6; TRBD1 might be the D (6 bases). Trimming removed 6 bases at V and 0 bases at J, with 12 bases between. CDR1 MDHEN and CDR2 SYDVKM come from the germline V gene. This CDR3 region has 16 residues. As DNA, the CDR3 is TGTGCCAGCAGCCGAGACAGGCCCTCTGGGGCCAACGTCCTGACTTTC. Its protein product is CASSRDRPSGANVLTF.

Concerning this clone: Its ends do not fully match the called genes, so a read error is possible. V is TRBV7-2 and J is TRBJ2-1; D may be TRBD1 (8 bases). CDR1 and CDR2 (germline): SGHTA, FQGNSA. This CDR3 has 16 residues. CDR3 protein: CASSLAGGTGGNEQFF. The DNA of the CDR3 is TGTGCCAGCAGTTTAGCCGGGGGGACAGGAGGCAATGAGCAGTTCTTC.

V gene TRBV11-2 combines with J gene TRBJ2-2; D possibly corresponds to TRBD1 (5 bases). Germline V gives CDR1 SGHAT, CDR2 FQNNGV. With 1 base removed from V and 4 bases from J, the gap between germline ends came to 16 bases. This CDR3 is 17 amino acids long. Here the CDR3 DNA reads TGTGCCAGCAGCTTAGGCCGGTGGGGCAGGTCCACCGGGGAGCTGTTTTTT. Encoded protein: CASSLGRWGRSTGELFF.

On this clone itself: The same CDR3 also results from other DNA sequences found in this sample. The V and J genes are TRBV28 and TRBJ2-7; tentative D call: TRBD1 (6 bases). Germline assignment: CDR1 MDHEN and CDR2 SYDVKM. This CDR3 is built from 13 residues. The V end lost 1 base, the J end lost 4 bases, and 8 bases lay between the germline ends. CDR3 loop: CASSLYREYEQYF. The CDR3 DNA is TGTGCCAGCAGTTTATACAGGGAGTACGAGCAGTACTTC.

The V call is TRBV7-2, the J call TRBJ2-7; the D is unclear. The CDR3 runs to 14 residues. V gave up 5 bases and J gave up 3 bases, with 14 bases separating them. CDR1 SGHTA and CDR2 FQGNSA come from the germline V gene. The CDR3 is CASSPQGNSYEQYF. DNA of the CDR3: TGTGCCAGCAGCCCCCAAGGCAACAGCTACGAGCAGTACTTC.

This rearrangement joins TRBV5-1 to TRBJ2-2; 11 nucleotides line up with TRBD2. Trimming removed 4 bases from V and 2 bases from J; junction bases left unmatched: 7. The CDR3 has 17 residues. Germline V gene sequence: CDR1 SGHRS, CDR2 YFSETQ. The CDR3 sequence: CASSIGTSGTNTGELFF. The CDR3 DNA sequence: TGCGCCAGCAGCATCGGGACTAGCGGAACAAACACCGGGGAGCTGTTTTTT. Supplemented by reference TRBV5-1 and TRBJ2-2, the full variable domain reads KAGVTQTPRYLIKTRGQQVTLSCSPISGHRSVSWYQQTPGQGLQFLFEYFSETQRNKGNFPGRFSGRQFSNSRSEMNVSTLELGDSALYLCASSIGTSGTNTGELFFGEGSRLTVL.

The V and J genes are TRBV7-2 and TRBJ2-7; the D is unclear. The V gene's germline CDR1 is SGHTA and CDR2 FQGNSA. This CDR3 contains 15 residues. V was clipped by 5 bases and J by 2 bases, with 16 bases between them. The CDR3: CASSRLLVGTYEQYF. For the CDR3, the DNA is TGTGCCAGCAGCCGGTTATTGGTAGGTACCTACGAGCAGTACTTC.

This rearrangement joins TRBV21-1 to TRBJ2-7. TRBV21-1 is a documented pseudogene. The CDR3 loop spans 14 amino acids. The chain's CDR3 is CASSKNHPFDEQYF. CDR3 nucleotide sequence: TGTGCCAGCAGCAAAAATCACCCCTTCGACGAGCAGTACTTC.

V is TRBV28 and J is TRBJ1-2; 8 nucleotides match TRBD1. Germline trimming cut 5 bases from V and 1 base from J; bases unmatched to any gene: 6. This CDR3 region has 15 residues. Per the germline V gene, CDR1 is MDHEN and CDR2 is SYDVKM. The CDR3 coding sequence is TGTGCCAGCAGTCTTCAGGGGGCTGATAACTATGGCTACACCTTC. Translation gives CASSLQGADNYGYTF.

The chain recombines TRBV7-9 with TRBJ1-5; tentative D call: TRBD1 (6 bases). V was clipped by 5 bases and J by 7 bases, with 18 bases between them. CDR1 and CDR2 from the germline V gene are SEHNR and FQNEAQ (reference sequence). This CDR3 has 15 amino acids. The DNA of the CDR3 is TGTGCCAGCAGCAGCGGGACATCGGCGGGACAGCCCCAGCATTTT. Translating it yields CASSSGTSAGQPQHF. Combining the CDR3 with reference TRBV7-9 and TRBJ1-5 gives the whole variable domain DTGVSQNPRHKITKRGQNVTFRCDPISEHNRLYWYRQTLGQGPEFLTYFQNEAQLEKSRLLSDRFSAERPKGSFSTLEIQRTEQGDSAMYLCASSSGTSAGQPQHFGDGTRLSIL.

This sequence joins TRBV27 and TRBJ1-4; 9 bases are a match to TRBD1. Looked up from germline, CDR1 is MNHEY and CDR2 is SMNVEV (reference sequence). The J segment lost 7 bases and the V segment lost 5 bases, leaving 8 bases of the junction unmatched. The CDR3 is made up of 15 amino acids. CDR3 in amino acids: CASSKNRGRGEKLFF. The CDR3 DNA is TGTGCCAGCAGTAAAAACAGGGGGCGGGGTGAAAAACTGTTTTTT.

V is TRBV11-2 and J is TRBJ1-2; D gene ambiguous. Trimming took 2 bases from V and 2 from J, leaving 15 bases between them. The germline CDR1 and CDR2 sequences are SGHAT and FQNNGV. The CDR3 is 16 amino acids. DNA of the CDR3: TGTGCCAGCAGCTTATCGGGCAAACAGAGCAACTATGGCTACACCTTC. Protein: CASSLSGKQSNYGYTF.

This sequence joins TRBV9 and TRBJ2-2, with no clear D. Trimming stripped 0 bases from V and 6 bases from J, with 12 bases between. The germline V gene encodes CDR1 SGDLS and CDR2 YYNGEE. The length of the CDR3 is 15 residues. CDR3 sequence reads: CASSVDRTAAGELFF. The CDR3 DNA follows: TGTGCCAGCAGCGTAGATCGGACGGCGGCCGGGGAGCTGTTTTTT.

The rearrangement uses TRBV2 and TRBJ2-1; D possibly uses TRBD1 or TRBD2 (6 bases each). Germline assignment: CDR1 SNHLY and CDR2 FYNNEI. The germline V and J ends were trimmed by 3 bases and 1 base, with 16 bases remaining between them. The CDR3 contains 17 residues. CDR3 DNA sequence: TGTGCCAGCAGTGAGGTGGGCGGAGGGGGGTCCTACAATGAGCAGTTCTTC. Translation: CASSEVGGGGSYNEQFF. Combining the CDR3 with reference TRBV2 and TRBJ2-1 gives the whole variable domain EPEVTQTPSHQVTQMGQEVILRCVPISNHLYFYWYRQILGQKVEFLVSFYNNEISEKSEIFDDQFSVERPDGSNFTLKIRSTKLEDSAMYFCASSEVGGGGSYNEQFFGPGTRLTVL.

This clone appeared a single time. This chain links TRBV5-1 with TRBJ2-5; 10 bases line up with TRBD1. Losses at the gene ends were 4 bases for V and 3 bases for J; bases not matched to a gene: 15. The CDR3 sequence is 18 residues long. Looked up from germline, CDR1 is SGHRS and CDR2 is YFSETQ. CDR3 coding DNA: TGCGCCAGCAGCGACCCCCGGGACAGGGGTCTTGGGAAAGAGACCCAGTACTTC. The encoded protein is CASSDPRDRGLGKETQYF.

The chain couples TRBV5-1 to TRBJ2-5; a weak D match, TRBD2 (6 bases). This CDR3 is built from 14 residues. V dropped 4 bases and J dropped 0 bases, with 10 bases sitting between them. Germline V CDR1 and CDR2: SGHRS, YFSETQ. This CDR3 is CASSRGSYQETQYF. The CDR3 DNA follows: TGCGCCAGCAGCCGGGGGTCGTACCAAGAGACCCAGTACTTC.

The chain is built from TRBV5-1 and TRBJ1-2; the D gene is possibly TRBD1 (6 bases). The V and J ends lost 2 bases and 0 bases respectively, with 8 bases between them. Per the germline V gene, CDR1 is SGHRS and CDR2 is YFSETQ. The CDR3 totals 14 residues. The CDR3 DNA sequence: TGCGCCAGCAGCTTACAGGGATCTAACTATGGCTACACCTTC. Protein: CASSLQGSNYGYTF.

The CDR3 reads CASNNRGQPQHF. CDR3 sequence (DNA): TGTGCCAGCAATAACAGGGGTCAGCCCCAGCATTTT. The rearrangement uses TRBV6-5 and TRBJ1-5; 7 bases agree with TRBD1. Germline-derived CDR1 and CDR2 are MNHEY and SVGAGI. The CDR3 loop spans 12 amino acids. The trim removed 7 bases at V and 6 bases at J, leaving 3 bases unmatched.

This chain joins TRBV7-9 and TRBJ2-1, with 7 bases fitting TRBD2. Trimming took 3 bases from V and 14 from J; bases not matched to a gene: 7. The CDR3 sequence is 12 residues long. Germline CDR1 and CDR2: SEHNR and FQNEAQ (reference sequence). CDR3 residues: CASSLAREEKFF. The CDR3 DNA reads as TGTGCCAGCAGCTTGGCCCGGGAGGAAAAGTTCTTC.

The V gene is TRBV7-3, the J gene TRBJ1-3; perhaps TRBD1 as D (5 bases). Germline CDR1 SGHTA, CDR2 FQGTGA. The CDR3 loop spans 18 amino acids. V gave up 5 bases and J gave up 2 bases, with 22 bases separating them. The CDR3 spells CASSRSFRENYPGNTIYF. The CDR3 coding sequence is TGTGCCAGCAGCCGCTCCTTCAGGGAAAACTATCCTGGAAACACCATATATTTT. Full variable domain (rest looked up from reference TRBV7-3 and TRBJ1-3): GAGVSQTPSNKVTEKGKYVELRCDPISGHTALYWYRQSLGQGPEFLIYFQGTGAADDSGLPNDRFFAVRPEGSVSTLKIQRTERGDSAVYLCASSRSFRENYPGNTIYFGEGSWLTVV.